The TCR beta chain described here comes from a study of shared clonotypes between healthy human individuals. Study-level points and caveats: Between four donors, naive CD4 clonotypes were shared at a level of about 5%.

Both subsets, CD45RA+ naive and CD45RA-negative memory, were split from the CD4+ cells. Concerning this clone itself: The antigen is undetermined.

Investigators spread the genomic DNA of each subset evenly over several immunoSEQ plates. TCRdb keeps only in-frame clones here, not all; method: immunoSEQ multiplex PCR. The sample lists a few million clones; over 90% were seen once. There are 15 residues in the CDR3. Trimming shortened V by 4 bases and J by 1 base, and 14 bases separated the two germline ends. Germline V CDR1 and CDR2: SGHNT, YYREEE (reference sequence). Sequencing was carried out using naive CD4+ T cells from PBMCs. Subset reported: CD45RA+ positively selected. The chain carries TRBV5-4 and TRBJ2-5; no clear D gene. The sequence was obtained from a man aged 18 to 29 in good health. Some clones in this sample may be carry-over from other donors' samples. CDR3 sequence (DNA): TGTGCCAGCAGCCCGTTTCGGCAGTTCCAAGAGACCCAGTACTTC. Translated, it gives CASSPFRQFQETQYF. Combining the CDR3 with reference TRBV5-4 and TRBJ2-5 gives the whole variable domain ETGVTQSPTHLIKTRGQQVTLRCSSQSGHNTVSWYQQALGQGPQFIFQYYREEENGRGNFPPRFSGLQFPNYSSELNVNALELDDSALYLCASSPFRQFQETQYFGPGTRLLVL.